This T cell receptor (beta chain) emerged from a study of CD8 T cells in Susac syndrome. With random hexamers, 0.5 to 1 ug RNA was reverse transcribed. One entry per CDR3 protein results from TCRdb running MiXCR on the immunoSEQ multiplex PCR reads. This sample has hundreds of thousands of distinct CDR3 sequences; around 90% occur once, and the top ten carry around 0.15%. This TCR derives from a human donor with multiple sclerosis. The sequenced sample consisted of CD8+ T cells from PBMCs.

CDR3 loop: CASSLAGGQEEKLFF. The CDR3, as DNA: TGTGCCAGCAGCTTAGCTGGGGGACAGGAAGAAAAACTGTTTTTT. The chain carries TRBV7-8 and TRBJ1-4; 8 nucleotides line up with TRBD1. The CDR3 runs to 15 residues. V lost 0 bases to trimming and J lost 8 bases; unmatched junction nucleotides: 5. Germline V CDR1 and CDR2: SGHVS, FQNEAQ.